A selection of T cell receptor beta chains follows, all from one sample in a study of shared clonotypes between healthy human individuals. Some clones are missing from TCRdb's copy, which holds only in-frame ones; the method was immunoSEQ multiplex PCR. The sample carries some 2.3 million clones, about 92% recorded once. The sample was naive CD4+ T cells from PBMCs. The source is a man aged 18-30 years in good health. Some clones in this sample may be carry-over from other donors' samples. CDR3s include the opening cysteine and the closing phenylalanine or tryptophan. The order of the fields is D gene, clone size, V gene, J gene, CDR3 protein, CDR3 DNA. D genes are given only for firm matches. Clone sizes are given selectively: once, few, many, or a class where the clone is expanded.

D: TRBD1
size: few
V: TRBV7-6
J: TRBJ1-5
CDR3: CASSLSPGQGQPQHF
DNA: TGTGCCAGCAGCTTATCCCCGGGACAGGGTCAGCCCCAGCATTTT

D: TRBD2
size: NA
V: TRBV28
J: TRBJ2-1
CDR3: CASSSPQLAGGPKFF
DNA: TGTGCCAGCAGCTCACCCCAACTAGCGGGAGGGCCTAAGTTCTTC

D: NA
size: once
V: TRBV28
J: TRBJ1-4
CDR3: CASSSPGHNEKLFF
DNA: TGTGCCAGCAGCAGCCCGGGACACAATGAAAAACTGTTTTTT

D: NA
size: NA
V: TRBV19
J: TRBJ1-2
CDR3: CASSWNPYGYTF
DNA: TGTGCCAGTAGTTGGAATCCATATGGCTACACCTTC

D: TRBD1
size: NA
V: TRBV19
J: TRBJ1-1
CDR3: CASSPRNPGTGGKSNTEAFF
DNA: TGTGCCAGTAGCCCACGAAACCCCGGGACAGGGGGCAAGTCGAACACTGAAGCTTTCTTT

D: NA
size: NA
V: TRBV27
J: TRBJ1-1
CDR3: CASSLNGNTEAFF
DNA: TGTGCCAGCAGTTTAAACGGTAACACTGAAGCTTTCTTT

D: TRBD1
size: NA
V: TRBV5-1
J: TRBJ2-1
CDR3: CASSLGTGYDEQFF
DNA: TGCGCCAGCAGCTTGGGGACAGGGTATGATGAGCAGTTCTTC

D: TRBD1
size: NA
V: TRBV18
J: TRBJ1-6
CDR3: CASSPGTADSPLHF
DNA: TGTGCCAGCTCACCGGGGACAGCGGATTCACCCCTCCACTTT

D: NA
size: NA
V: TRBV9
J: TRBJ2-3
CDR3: CASSVGVGGSPTDTQYF
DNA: TGTGCCAGCAGCGTAGGGGTTGGAGGTTCCCCCACAGATACGCAGTATTTT

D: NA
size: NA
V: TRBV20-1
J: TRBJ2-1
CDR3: CSAAMADEQFF
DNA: TGCAGTGCTGCAATGGCGGATGAGCAGTTCTTC

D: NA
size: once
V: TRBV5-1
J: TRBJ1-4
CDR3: CASSISTNEKLFF
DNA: TGCGCCAGTTCGATCTCAACTAATGAAAAACTGTTTTTT

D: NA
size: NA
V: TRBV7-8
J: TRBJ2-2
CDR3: CASRPLGGNTGELFF
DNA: TGTGCCAGCAGACCCCTCGGCGGGAACACCGGGGAGCTGTTTTTT

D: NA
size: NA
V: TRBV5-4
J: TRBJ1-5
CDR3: CASSLAGTRAQPQHF
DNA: TGTGCCAGCAGCTTGGCCGGAACCAGGGCGCAGCCCCAGCATTTT

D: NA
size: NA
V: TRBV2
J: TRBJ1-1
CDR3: CATRSGTEAFF
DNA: TGTGCCACCAGATCGGGCACTGAAGCTTTCTTT

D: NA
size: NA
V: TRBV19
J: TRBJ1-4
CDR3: CASSIDRDQGLFF
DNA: TGTGCCAGTAGTATAGACCGGGACCAAGGGTTGTTTTTT

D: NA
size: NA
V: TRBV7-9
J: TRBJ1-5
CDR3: CASSLGQGGDQPQHF
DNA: TGTGCCAGCAGCTTGGGTCAGGGAGGGGATCAGCCCCAGCATTTT

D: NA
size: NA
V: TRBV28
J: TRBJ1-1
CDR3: CASSLGRSEAFF
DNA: TGTGCCAGCAGTTTAGGACGGTCTGAAGCTTTCTTT

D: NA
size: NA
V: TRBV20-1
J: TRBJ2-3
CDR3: CSAPRTDTQYF
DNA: TGCAGTGCACCCAGGACAGATACGCAGTATTTT

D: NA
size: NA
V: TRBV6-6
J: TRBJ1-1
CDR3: CASSYEDFF
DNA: TGTGCCAGCAGTTACGAGGATTTCTTT

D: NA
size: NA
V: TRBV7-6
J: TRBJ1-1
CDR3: CASSLASPAPGALNEAFF
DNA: TGTGCCAGCAGCTTAGCGTCACCAGCTCCAGGAGCCCTCAATGAAGCTTTCTTT

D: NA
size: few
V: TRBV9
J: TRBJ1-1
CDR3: CASSVVSRTEAFF
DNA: TGTGCCAGCAGCGTAGTATCTCGGACTGAAGCTTTCTTT

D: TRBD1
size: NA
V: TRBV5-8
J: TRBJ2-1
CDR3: CASSQGTGERNEQFF
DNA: TGTGCCAGCAGCCAAGGGACAGGGGAGAGGAATGAGCAGTTCTTC

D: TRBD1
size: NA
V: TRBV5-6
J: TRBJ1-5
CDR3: CASSSSGGRQPQHF
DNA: TGTGCCAGCAGCTCGTCAGGGGGCCGGCAGCCCCAGCATTTT